Detailed here is one T cell receptor (beta chain). This clonotype has a count of ten or more. This clone's antigen is unknown. Per-base qualities were not stored, and no clone one base away is much larger. Using SuperScript III with primers targeting the alpha and beta constant regions, 400 to 550 ng of RNA was reverse transcribed. Separate libraries for the alpha and beta chains were generated through chain-specific third strand synthesis that incorporated multiplexing indices. The protocol used a single primer pair to amplify all rearrangements within a chain, which avoided primer bias, and attached molecular barcodes to each cDNA molecule. The SP2 sequencing primer site and a random hexamer were carried on a 5' RACE adapter, to which purified cDNA was joined by T4 RNA Ligase 1. Second strand synthesis was performed with Phusion polymerase and primed from the SP2 site, and slow temperature ramps were applied to favor optimal annealing. Two random hexamer sequences, both added before amplification and joined together, made up the 12-nucleotide barcode of each molecule. P5 and P7 adapter elements plus a second index were added in a short first PCR, which was followed by an approximately 20-cycle amplification PCR with P5s and P7 primers. A total of approximately 26 PCR cycles were applied to the libraries, which were quantified on a Qubit, sized on a Bioanalyzer, and diluted to approximately 3.7 nM. Sequencing of the normalized libraries was done on an Illumina MiSeq using 2 x 250 paired-end kits. Into about 10 ul Tris-Cl, the reverse transcription reactions were eluted following cleanup on MinElute columns. The adapter ligations were run for roughly 25 hours at 16 degrees C, and AMPure XP beads at a 1:1 ratio were afterwards used to clean them. On the authors' methods: A modified Decombinator processed the demultiplexed FASTQ files and output V, J, insert and barcode information. Any sequence that shared a barcode yet differed from the dominant sequence was discarded as an error, and the number of original cDNA molecules was estimated by counting barcodes clustered at Levenshtein distance 3. For downstream analyses, the R packages ineq, vegan, igraph and RCytoscape were used, along with IMGT nomenclature and CDR3 definitions. V gene usage was calculated across distinct sequences, with every TCR tallied a single time to avoid skew from clonal expansion. Within a donor, similarity networks joined unique CDR3 amino acid sequences in every case where two of them were separated by a single Levenshtein edit. The authors compiled published HIV-specific CDR3s (approximately 86 alpha, several hundred beta) and CMV-specific CDR3s (around 13 alpha, fewer than 300 beta) and searched for them in the repertoires. Random subsampling to size-matched repertoires showed patients' decreased diversity was not caused by their lower sequence numbers. In TCRdb, the public reads were trimmed at Q25 with fastp and aligned with MiXCR, with productive beta chains retained. All rows with the same CDR3 protein become a single entry with the most common DNA and genes. The V and J calls and clone size are TCRdb's, not the authors'. The sample records about 15,000 distinct CDR3 sequences, approximately 12% of which are singletons. The ten largest clones add up to around 40% of the sample.

After antiretroviral therapy began, follow-up blood was collected from HIV-infected patients roughly three months, about 14 weeks, later. Since whole blood was used without any cell fractionation, the repertoire reflected all peripheral T cells in unsorted form. For RNA extraction, around 2.5 ml of peripheral blood was drawn into Tempus tubes. Patients were deemed ineligible for enrollment if they had febrile or AIDS-related illness, tumors, hepatitis B or C coinfection, immunomodulatory therapy, recent vaccination or treatment interruptions. The TURBO-DNase kit was used to remove leftover genomic DNA, and GLOBINclear was used to deplete globin mRNA. The data are from a study of HIV-infected patients and healthy controls (dated by TCRdb to the mid-2010s). Background on the whole study: After three months of therapy, CD4 counts in most of the 16 patients increased to a modest but significant degree while remaining below normal ranges. No consistent shift in CD8 counts was seen during early therapy, whereas a slight rise was seen in the CD4:CD8 ratio. After a further year of therapy, viral load was undetectable in all patients, having already become undetectable in about 75% of the 16 patients by the second bleed. Patients exhibited no overall T-cell lymphocytopenia, and total CDR3 counts per chain were not significantly different from those of controls. Whether deep TCR repertoire sequencing of small blood samples from HIV patients could capture immune perturbation and reconstitution was tested in the study.

Looking up the germline V gene yields CDR1 SGHRS and CDR2 YFSETQ. The CDR3 spans 15 residues, from the cysteine through the phenylalanine. Left in the record is the CDR3 DNA by itself, 45 bases read in frame from the first base. V trim: 2 bases; J trim: 0 bases; unmatched bases: 3. Findings and caveats that apply to the study as a whole: Unequal numbers of distinct sequences between patients and controls complicated comparisons, and size-matching overweighted rare events from HIV-infected data. During therapy, HIV-associated CDR3s significantly decreased in frequency, while CMV-associated CDR3s did not change significantly, though most became more frequent. The pairing of alpha and beta chains was not determined in the samples. Roughly threefold more distinct CDR3s and higher Shannon diversity were observed in healthy control repertoires than in untreated HIV+ repertoires. Using whole blood restricted sequencing depth and prevented separating the dynamics of distinct T-cell subpopulations. Size-matched repertoire data did not replicate the apparent post-therapy recovery of the Gini index in HIV-infected patients. Processing was restricted to sixteen HIV-infected individuals, which the authors judged to be a major constraint on the generalizability of the findings. Compared with controls, HIV-infected patients showed significantly different mean usage of eight alpha and eight beta V genes. Treated samples represented only three to four months of therapy, a duration arguably insufficient for detecting immune reconstitution in view of low adult thymic output. The observed differences in diversity could not be explained by the slight differences in age and sex profiles between the study cohorts. Significantly higher mean Gini indices were seen in HIV-infected repertoires than in controls, possibly reflecting oligoclonality. More CDR3s were shared between individuals among healthy controls than among HIV+ patients, as measured by Jaccard index and by the count of highly shared sequences. MAIT cell alpha-chain CDR3s were present at high frequency in healthy controls but severely depleted in HIV+ repertoires. The study did not determine donor HLA types.

Sequenced material: blood, taken during antiretroviral therapy. The source of this sequence is an adult with HIV infection. The donor label of this sample is uncertain. The chain is made from TRBV5-1 and TRBJ2-3, with 7 bases aligning to TRBD2. The CDR3 reads as follows: CASSFRAGSTDTQYF. The DNA is TGCGCCAGCAGCTTTAGAGCGGGGAGCACAGATACGCAGTATTTT.